The 10 T cell receptor beta chains below all came from one sample that was sequenced in a study of blood T cell repertoires in COVID-19. The assay was immunoSEQ multiplex PCR, and TCRdb's table has in-frame clones only and misses some. The sample lists under 200,000 clones, 70% to 90% seen once, with 4% to 5% in the top ten. Sample: peripheral blood. These receptors were taken from an elderly woman with acute or convalescent COVID-19.

In DNA form, the CDR3 reads TGTGCCAGCAGTCCATCCCCTCTCCGGGGGGGGGATACGCAGTATTTT. Its translation is CASSPSPLRGGDTQYF. The chain is built from TRBV27 and TRBJ2-3, with 8 bases lining up with TRBD2. The CDR3 sequence is 16 residues long. Germline lookup yields CDR1 MNHEY and CDR2 SMNVEV (reference sequence). J gave up 6 bases and V 5 bases, and 13 bases lay outside the gene matches.

V is TRBV6-6 and J is TRBJ2-3; 9 bases match TRBD1. The trim removed 6 bases at V and 1 base at J, leaving 5 bases unmatched. CDR3 length: 15 amino acids. Per the germline V gene, CDR1 is MNHNY and CDR2 is SVGAGI (reference sequence). The chain's CDR3 is CASRTRDRGTDTQYF. Here the CDR3 DNA reads TGTGCCAGCAGAACCCGGGACAGGGGCACAGATACGCAGTATTTT.

The chain employs TRBV10-1 and TRBJ2-1; 11 nucleotides align to TRBD1. V lost 7 bases to trimming and J lost 5 bases; unmatched junction nucleotides: 7. The CDR3 sequence is 15 residues long. Germline V gene lookup returns CDR1 WNHNN and CDR2 SYGVQD (reference sequence). The CDR3 nucleotides read TGCGCCAGCACCCGGGGACAGGGGGGAAACAATGAGCAGTTCTTC. This encodes CASTRGQGGNNEQFF.

This chain uses TRBV27 with TRBJ1-2, with TRBD1 matching over 7 bases. Germline trimming cut 11 bases from V and 2 bases from J; bases unmatched to any gene: 8. The germline gives CDR1 MNHEY, CDR2 SMNVEV (reference sequence). The CDR3 contains 13 residues. This chain's CDR3 is CAGIQGPNYGYTF. CDR3 coding DNA: TGTGCCGGCATACAGGGGCCCAACTATGGCTACACCTTC.

J is TRBJ2-2 and V is TRBV11-2; D gene ambiguous. Trimming removed 5 bases at V and 6 bases at J, with 16 bases between. The CDR3 covers 15 residues. Germline lookup yields CDR1 SGHAT and CDR2 FQNNGV. The CDR3 region is CASSLNAGAPGELFF. The CDR3 DNA sequence: TGTGCCAGCAGCCTTAATGCAGGCGCCCCCGGGGAGCTGTTTTTT. Based on the CDR3 plus reference TRBV11-2 and TRBJ2-2, the full variable domain is EAGVAQSPRYKIIEKRQSVAFWCNPISGHATLYWYQQILGQGPKLLIQFQNNGVVDDSQLPKDRFSAERLKGVDSTLKIQPAKLEDSAVYLCASSLNAGAPGELFFGEGSRLTVL.

The chain uses TRBV7-2 and TRBJ1-2; tentatively, D is TRBD1 (5 bases). The V end lost 8 bases, the J end lost 3 bases, and 13 bases lay between the germline ends. The V gene's germline CDR1 is SGHTA and CDR2 FQGNSA. CDR3 size: 13 residues. CDR3 sequence reads: CASSLTGDYGYTF. Written as DNA, the CDR3 is TGTGCCAGCTCTCTCACGGGGGACTATGGCTACACCTTC.

The rearrangement joins TRBV6-1 to TRBJ1-2, with no clear D. The V gene lost 3 bases and the J gene lost 4 bases, with 3 bases spanning the gap. CDR3 size: 11 residues. Germline values: CDR1 MNHNS, CDR2 SASEGT. CDR3 protein: CASSDSYGYTF. The CDR3 region has the DNA TGTGCCAGCAGTGACAGCTATGGCTACACCTTC.

This clone was picked up a small number of times. This chain links TRBV4-1 with TRBJ1-5; no definite D call. V dropped 4 bases and J dropped 4 bases, with 14 bases sitting between them. There are 15 residues in the CDR3. CDR1 is MGHRA, CDR2 YSYEKL, per germline. CDR3 nucleotides: TGCGCCAGCAGCCGCGGGTGGGCAGATAATCAGCCCCAGCATTTT. This sequence encodes CASSRGWADNQPQHF.

This sequence joins TRBV18 and TRBJ1-5; TRBD1 aligns across 8 bases. After removal of 4 bases from V and 7 bases from J, the junction contained 6 bases not matched to a gene. The CDR3 is 14 residues long. CDR1 KGHSH and CDR2 LQKENI come from the germline V gene. CDR3 sequence: CASSRTGSDQPQHF. DNA for the CDR3: TGTGCCAGCTCACGGACAGGGTCTGACCAGCCCCAGCATTTT.

V gene TRBV15 combines with J gene TRBJ2-3, with TRBD2 matching over 10 bases. This CDR3 spans 16 amino acids. Per germline, CDR1 LNHNV and CDR2 YYDKDF (reference sequence). V shed 1 base, J shed 7 bases, and the junction held 8 bases outside the gene matches. CDR3 DNA: TGTGCCACCAGCAGAGGCTCTAGCGGGAGAGGATATACGCAGTATTTT. Translating it yields CATSRGSSGRGYTQYF.